Listed below are T cell receptor beta chains from one sample, sequenced in a study of blood T cell repertoires in COVID-19. Measured with immunoSEQ multiplex PCR; TCRdb has only the in-frame clones, and not every one. The sample lists tens of thousands of clones, 82% occurring once. The sample consisted of peripheral blood. Every receptor here comes from a human donor in a cohort sampled during active COVID-19. CDR3s include the opening cysteine and the closing phenylalanine or tryptophan. The order of the fields is CDR3 length, V gene, clone size, J gene, D gene, CDR3 DNA, CDR3 protein. A D gene is named only where the DNA matches it firmly. Only some rows state a clone size, as once, few, many or a class for expanded clones.

len: 14
v_gene: TRBV9
abundance: once
j_gene: TRBJ2-3
d_gene: TRBD2
CDR3nt: TGTGCCAGCAGCGTAGTAACGGGGGGAGATACGCAGTATTTT
CDR3aa: CASSVVTGGDTQYF

len: 15
v_gene: TRBV7-3
abundance: NA
j_gene: TRBJ1-1
d_gene: NA
CDR3nt: TGTGCCAGCAGCTTACGAGTCGGGTTGAACACTGAAGCTTTCTTT
CDR3aa: CASSLRVGLNTEAFF

len: 12
v_gene: TRBV18
abundance: NA
j_gene: TRBJ1-1
d_gene: NA
CDR3nt: TGTGCCAGCTCGCGGAGTAACACTGAAGCTTTCTTT
CDR3aa: CASSRSNTEAFF

len: 16
v_gene: TRBV6-6
abundance: NA
j_gene: TRBJ1-1
d_gene: TRBD1
CDR3nt: TGTGCCAGCAGTCCACAGGGGATCGCCCTAAACACTGAAGCTTTCTTT
CDR3aa: CASSPQGIALNTEAFF

len: 15
v_gene: TRBV29-1
abundance: NA
j_gene: TRBJ2-7
d_gene: TRBD1
CDR3nt: TGCAGCGTTGAAGCTGCGGCAGGGGGATTGACCGAGCAGTACTTC
CDR3aa: CSVEAAAGGLTEQYF

len: 12
v_gene: TRBV5-1
abundance: NA
j_gene: TRBJ2-7
d_gene: NA
CDR3nt: TGCGCCAGCAGCTTGGTCGGGGTCGAGCAGTACTTC
CDR3aa: CASSLVGVEQYF

len: 13
v_gene: TRBV29-1
abundance: NA
j_gene: TRBJ1-2
d_gene: NA
CDR3nt: TGCACCTTCAAAACAGACGGGATATATGGCTACACCTTC
CDR3aa: CTFKTDGIYGYTF

len: 16
v_gene: TRBV6-4
abundance: NA
j_gene: TRBJ1-2
d_gene: TRBD1
CDR3nt: TGTGCCAGCAGTGACGGCGGCAGGGGGCCGGGCTATGGCTACACCTTC
CDR3aa: CASSDGGRGPGYGYTF

len: 13
v_gene: TRBV6-5
abundance: NA
j_gene: TRBJ1-6
d_gene: NA
CDR3nt: TGTGCCAGCAGAGGCAGGGATAGGTCACCCCTCCACTTT
CDR3aa: CASRGRDRSPLHF

len: 13
v_gene: TRBV6-5
abundance: NA
j_gene: TRBJ2-3
d_gene: NA
CDR3nt: TGTGCAGAATCCCAGGGATGGACAGATACGCAGTATTTT
CDR3aa: CAESQGWTDTQYF

len: 16
v_gene: TRBV4-1
abundance: NA
j_gene: TRBJ1-6
d_gene: TRBD1
CDR3nt: TGCGCCAGCAGCCTTCCCCGGACAGGGAACAATTCACCCCTCCACTTT
CDR3aa: CASSLPRTGNNSPLHF

len: 12
v_gene: TRBV10-3
abundance: NA
j_gene: TRBJ2-7
d_gene: NA
CDR3nt: TGTGCCATGGGGGGGGGCCGCTACGAGCAGTACTTC
CDR3aa: CAMGGGRYEQYF

len: 16
v_gene: TRBV3-1/TRBV3-2
abundance: NA
j_gene: TRBJ2-7
d_gene: TRBD1
CDR3nt: TGTGCCAGCAGCCTGGGTGCTAGGACAGGGGTCGACGAGCAGTACTTC
CDR3aa: CASSLGARTGVDEQYF

len: 14
v_gene: TRBV7-9
abundance: NA
j_gene: TRBJ1-5
d_gene: NA
CDR3nt: TGTGCCAGCAGCTGGGGACAAAGCAATCAGCCCCAGCATTTT
CDR3aa: CASSWGQSNQPQHF

len: 13
v_gene: TRBV10-2
abundance: NA
j_gene: TRBJ1-1
d_gene: NA
CDR3nt: TGCGCCAGCAGGACGGGGATGAACACTGAAGCTTTCTTT
CDR3aa: CASRTGMNTEAFF

len: 16
v_gene: TRBV9
abundance: NA
j_gene: TRBJ2-3
d_gene: TRBD2
CDR3nt: TGTGCCAGCAGCTCGCGACTAGCGGCAAGCACAGATACGCAGTATTTT
CDR3aa: CASSSRLAASTDTQYF

len: 15
v_gene: TRBV11-3
abundance: NA
j_gene: TRBJ2-2
d_gene: NA
CDR3nt: TGTGCCAGCAGCTCCCCCTCGGGGCGGGGCGGGGAGCTGTTTTTT
CDR3aa: CASSSPSGRGGELFF

len: 15
v_gene: TRBV5-1
abundance: few
j_gene: TRBJ2-2
d_gene: NA
CDR3nt: TGCGCCAGCAGCTTGGCGGTACTCGGGACCGGGGAGCTGTTTTTT
CDR3aa: CASSLAVLGTGELFF

len: 16
v_gene: TRBV3-1/TRBV3-2
abundance: NA
j_gene: TRBJ2-7
d_gene: NA
CDR3nt: TGTGCCAGCAGCCACCTCGCCGAGACAGGAGCCTACGAGCAGTACTTC
CDR3aa: CASSHLAETGAYEQYF

len: 13
v_gene: TRBV10-1
abundance: NA
j_gene: TRBJ1-2
d_gene: TRBD1
CDR3nt: TGCGCCAGCAGTGAGGACAGGGGTTCTGGCTACACCTTC
CDR3aa: CASSEDRGSGYTF

len: 15
v_gene: TRBV18
abundance: few
j_gene: TRBJ1-6
d_gene: TRBD1
CDR3nt: TGTGCCAGCTCACTAGGACAGGGGATCAATTCACCCCTCCACTTT
CDR3aa: CASSLGQGINSPLHF

len: 19
v_gene: TRBV7-8
abundance: NA
j_gene: TRBJ2-1
d_gene: TRBD1
CDR3nt: TGTGCCAGCAGCTTACCCGGGACAGGGGGTAGGAGCTCCTACAATGAGCAGTTCTTC
CDR3aa: CASSLPGTGGRSSYNEQFF

len: 12
v_gene: TRBV5-1
abundance: NA
j_gene: TRBJ2-1
d_gene: TRBD1
CDR3nt: TGCGCCAGCAGCTCGACAGGGTTTGAGCAGTTCTTC
CDR3aa: CASSSTGFEQFF

len: 12
v_gene: TRBV18
abundance: NA
j_gene: TRBJ1-2
d_gene: NA
CDR3nt: TGTGCCAGCTCATCGACGGGGTATGAGTACACCTTC
CDR3aa: CASSSTGYEYTF

len: 17
v_gene: TRBV4-1
abundance: NA
j_gene: TRBJ2-1
d_gene: TRBD2
CDR3nt: TGCGCCAGCAGCCAGGATTTAAGCGGGGGGGCCTACAATGAGCAGTTCTTC
CDR3aa: CASSQDLSGGAYNEQFF

len: 15
v_gene: TRBV19
abundance: NA
j_gene: TRBJ1-5
d_gene: TRBD1
CDR3nt: TGTGCCAGTAGTGTCCAGGGGGTACTCCATCAGCCCCAGCATTTT
CDR3aa: CASSVQGVLHQPQHF

len: 13
v_gene: TRBV27
abundance: NA
j_gene: TRBJ2-5
d_gene: NA
CDR3nt: TGTGCCAGCAGCCGGGACTTCCAAGAGACCCAGTACTTC
CDR3aa: CASSRDFQETQYF

len: 14
v_gene: TRBV15
abundance: NA
j_gene: TRBJ2-7
d_gene: NA
CDR3nt: TGTGCCACCAGCCAAGACAGGAACTCCTACGAGCAGTACTTC
CDR3aa: CATSQDRNSYEQYF

len: 12
v_gene: TRBV2
abundance: NA
j_gene: TRBJ1-2
d_gene: NA
CDR3nt: TGTGCCAGCAGAGGACAAGCTGGGCGCTACACCTTC
CDR3aa: CASRGQAGRYTF

len: 15
v_gene: TRBV7-8
abundance: NA
j_gene: TRBJ2-5
d_gene: TRBD2
CDR3nt: TGTGCCAGCAGCTTAACCGGGACTAGAGAAGAGACCCAGTACTTC
CDR3aa: CASSLTGTREETQYF

len: 13
v_gene: TRBV12-3/TRBV12-4
abundance: NA
j_gene: TRBJ1-2
d_gene: NA
CDR3nt: TGTGCCAGCAGTTTGGACGGGGGCTATGGCTACACCTTC
CDR3aa: CASSLDGGYGYTF

len: 14
v_gene: TRBV6-6
abundance: NA
j_gene: TRBJ2-1
d_gene: NA
CDR3nt: TGTGCCAGCAGCCCCACCGGCGGTAACAATGAGCAGTTCTTC
CDR3aa: CASSPTGGNNEQFF

len: 14
v_gene: TRBV29-1
abundance: NA
j_gene: TRBJ2-1
d_gene: TRBD1
CDR3nt: TGCAGCGTGGTACAGGGGAGCTCCTACAATGAGCAGTTCTTC
CDR3aa: CSVVQGSSYNEQFF

len: 13
v_gene: TRBV5-4
abundance: NA
j_gene: TRBJ1-2
d_gene: TRBD1
CDR3nt: TGTGCCAGCAGCTTACAGGGGTGGGGTGGCTACACCTTC
CDR3aa: CASSLQGWGGYTF

len: 14
v_gene: TRBV12-5
abundance: NA
j_gene: TRBJ2-3
d_gene: TRBD2
CDR3nt: TGTGCTAGTTTGGCGGGGGGCCGCACAGATACGCAGTATTTT
CDR3aa: CASLAGGRTDTQYF

len: 15
v_gene: TRBV6-2/TRBV6-3
abundance: NA
j_gene: TRBJ2-7
d_gene: TRBD1
CDR3nt: TGTGCCAGCAGTCACTCCGGGACAGGGCTCTACGAGCAGTACTTC
CDR3aa: CASSHSGTGLYEQYF

len: 13
v_gene: TRBV30
abundance: NA
j_gene: TRBJ1-2
d_gene: NA
CDR3nt: TGTGCCTGGACCGAAAGCCCGGTGGATGGCTACACCTTC
CDR3aa: CAWTESPVDGYTF

len: 14
v_gene: TRBV5-1
abundance: NA
j_gene: TRBJ1-4
d_gene: NA
CDR3nt: TGCGCCAGCAGCTTGGGTGGCGGTAATGAAAAACTGTTTTTT
CDR3aa: CASSLGGGNEKLFF

len: 14
v_gene: TRBV6-5
abundance: NA
j_gene: TRBJ2-7
d_gene: TRBD2
CDR3nt: TGTGCCAGCAGTAGCGCGGGGGGGTTGTACGAGCAGTACTTC
CDR3aa: CASSSAGGLYEQYF

len: 15
v_gene: TRBV19
abundance: NA
j_gene: TRBJ1-5
d_gene: TRBD1
CDR3nt: TGTGCCAGTAGTACCGGGACAGATAGCAATCAGCCCCAGCATTTT
CDR3aa: CASSTGTDSNQPQHF

len: 13
v_gene: TRBV11-2
abundance: NA
j_gene: TRBJ2-7
d_gene: NA
CDR3nt: TGTGCCAGCAGCTTAGATTTATCGGGCGAGCAGTACTTC
CDR3aa: CASSLDLSGEQYF

len: 16
v_gene: TRBV10-2
abundance: once
j_gene: TRBJ2-4
d_gene: NA
CDR3nt: TGCGCCAGCAGCCCCATAGACTTTATAGCCAAAAACATTCAGTACTTC
CDR3aa: CASSPIDFIAKNIQYF

len: 14
v_gene: TRBV5-8
abundance: NA
j_gene: TRBJ2-7
d_gene: NA
CDR3nt: TGTGCCAGCAGCTTGTTTGCTGGGGCCGGGGAGCAGTACTTC
CDR3aa: CASSLFAGAGEQYF

len: 16
v_gene: TRBV7-8
abundance: NA
j_gene: TRBJ2-1
d_gene: TRBD1
CDR3nt: TGTGCCGCCCTCGACGGGAACAGGGGCTCCTACAATGAGCAGTTCTTC
CDR3aa: CAALDGNRGSYNEQFF